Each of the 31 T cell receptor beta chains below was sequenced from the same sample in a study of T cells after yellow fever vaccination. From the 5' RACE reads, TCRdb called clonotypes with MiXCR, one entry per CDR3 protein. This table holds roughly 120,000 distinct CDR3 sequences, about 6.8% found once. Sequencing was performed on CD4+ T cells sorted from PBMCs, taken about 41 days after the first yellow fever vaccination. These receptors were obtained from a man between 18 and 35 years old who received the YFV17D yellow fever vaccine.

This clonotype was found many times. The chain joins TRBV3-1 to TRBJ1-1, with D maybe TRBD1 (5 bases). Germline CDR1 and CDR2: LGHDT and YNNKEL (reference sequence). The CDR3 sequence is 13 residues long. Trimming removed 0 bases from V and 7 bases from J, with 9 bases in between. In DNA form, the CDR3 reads TGTGCCAGCAGCCAAGATTTGGGGGGTGAAGCTTTCTTT. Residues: CASSQDLGGEAFF.

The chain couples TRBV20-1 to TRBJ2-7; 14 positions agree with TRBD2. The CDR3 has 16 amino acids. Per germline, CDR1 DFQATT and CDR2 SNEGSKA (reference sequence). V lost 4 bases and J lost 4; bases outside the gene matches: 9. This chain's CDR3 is CSAKGTSGGALYEQYV. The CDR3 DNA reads TGCAGTGCTAAGGGGACTAGCGGGGGAGCTCTGTACGAGCAGTACGTC.

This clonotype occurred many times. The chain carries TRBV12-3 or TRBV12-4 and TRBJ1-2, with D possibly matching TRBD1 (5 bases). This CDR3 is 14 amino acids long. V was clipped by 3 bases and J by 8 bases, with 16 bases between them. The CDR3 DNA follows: TGTGCCAGCAGTTTGGGGACTTGGGATTTCGGCTACACCTTC. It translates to CASSLGTWDFGYTF.

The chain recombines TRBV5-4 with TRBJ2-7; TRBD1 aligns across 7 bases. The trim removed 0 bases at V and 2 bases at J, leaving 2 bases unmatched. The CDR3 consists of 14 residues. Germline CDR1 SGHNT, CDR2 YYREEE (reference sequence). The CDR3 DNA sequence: TGTGCCAGCAGCTTGGGACAGGGCCCCTACGAGCAGTACTTC. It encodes CASSLGQGPYEQYF.

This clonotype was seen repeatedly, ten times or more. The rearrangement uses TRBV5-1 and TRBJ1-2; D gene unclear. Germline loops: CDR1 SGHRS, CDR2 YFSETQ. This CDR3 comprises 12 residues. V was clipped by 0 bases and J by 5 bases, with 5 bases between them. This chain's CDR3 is CASSLAGYGYTF. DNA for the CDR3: TGCGCCAGCAGCTTGGCCGGGTATGGCTACACCTTC.

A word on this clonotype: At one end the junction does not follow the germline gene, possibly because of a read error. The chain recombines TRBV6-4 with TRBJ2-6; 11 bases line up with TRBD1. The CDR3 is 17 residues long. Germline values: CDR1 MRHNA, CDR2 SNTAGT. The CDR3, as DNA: TGTGCCAGCAGGACCGGACAGGGGGCGGCTGGGGCCAACGACCTGACTTTC. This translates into CASRTGQGAAGANDLTF.

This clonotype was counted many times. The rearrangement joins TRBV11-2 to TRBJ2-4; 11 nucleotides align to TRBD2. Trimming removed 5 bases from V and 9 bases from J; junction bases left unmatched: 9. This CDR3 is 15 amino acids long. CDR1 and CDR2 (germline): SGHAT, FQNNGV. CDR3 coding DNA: TGTGCCAGCAGCGAAAATAGCGGGGGGGTCGGCATTCAGTACTTC. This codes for CASSENSGGVGIQYF.

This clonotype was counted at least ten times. CDR3 coding DNA: TGTGCCAGCAGCCCTTGGACAGGGAACACCGGGGAGCTGTTTTTT. Translating gives CASSPWTGNTGELFF. The V and J genes are TRBV7-2 and TRBJ2-2; 7 nucleotides line up with TRBD1. This CDR3 region has 15 residues. The germline V gene encodes CDR1 SGHTA and CDR2 FQGNSA. The V and J ends lost 5 bases and 1 base, in that order; junction bases with no gene match: 4.

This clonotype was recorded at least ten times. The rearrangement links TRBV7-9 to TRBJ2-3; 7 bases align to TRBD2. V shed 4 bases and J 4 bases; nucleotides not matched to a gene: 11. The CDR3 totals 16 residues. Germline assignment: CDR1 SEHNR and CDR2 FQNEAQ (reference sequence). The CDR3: CASSWWGRADADTQYF. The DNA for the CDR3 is TGTGCCAGCAGCTGGTGGGGGAGGGCCGACGCAGATACGCAGTATTTT.

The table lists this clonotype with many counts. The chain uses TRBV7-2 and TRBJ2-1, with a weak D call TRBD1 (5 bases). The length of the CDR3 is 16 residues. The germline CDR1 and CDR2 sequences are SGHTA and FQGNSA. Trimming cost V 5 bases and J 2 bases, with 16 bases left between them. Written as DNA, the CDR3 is TGTGCCAGCAGCCCACCAGGGTATTTTACCTACAATGAGCAGTTCTTC. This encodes CASSPPGYFTYNEQFF.

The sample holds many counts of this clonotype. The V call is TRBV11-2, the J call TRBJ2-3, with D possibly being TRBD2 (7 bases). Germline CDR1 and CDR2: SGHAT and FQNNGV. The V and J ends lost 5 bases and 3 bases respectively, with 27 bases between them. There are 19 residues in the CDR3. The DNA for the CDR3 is TGTGCCAGCAGCCGAGAGGGGAGGGGGGGCACCCCAGCGACAGATACGCAGTATTTT. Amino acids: CASSREGRGGTPATDTQYF. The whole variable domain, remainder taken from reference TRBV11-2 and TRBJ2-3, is EAGVAQSPRYKIIEKRQSVAFWCNPISGHATLYWYQQILGQGPKLLIQFQNNGVVDDSQLPKDRFSAERLKGVDSTLKIQPAKLEDSAVYLCASSREGRGGTPATDTQYFGPGTRLTVL.

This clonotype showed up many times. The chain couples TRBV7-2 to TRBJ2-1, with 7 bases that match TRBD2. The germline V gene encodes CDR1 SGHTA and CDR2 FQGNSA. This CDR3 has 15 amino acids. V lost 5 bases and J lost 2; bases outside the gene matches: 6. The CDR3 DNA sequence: TGTGCCAGCAGCGGGCAGCGGGGCCCCTACAATGAGCAGTTCTTC. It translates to CASSGQRGPYNEQFF.

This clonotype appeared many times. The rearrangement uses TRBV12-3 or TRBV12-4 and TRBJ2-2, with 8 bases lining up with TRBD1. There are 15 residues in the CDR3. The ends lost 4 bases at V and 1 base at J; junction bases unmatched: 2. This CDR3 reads CASSSDRVNTGELFF. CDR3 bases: TGTGCCAGCAGTTCGGACAGGGTGAACACCGGGGAGCTGTTTTTT.

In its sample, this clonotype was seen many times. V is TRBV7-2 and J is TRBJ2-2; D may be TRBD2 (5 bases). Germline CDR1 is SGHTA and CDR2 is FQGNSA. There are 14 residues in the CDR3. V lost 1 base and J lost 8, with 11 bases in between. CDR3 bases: TGTGCCAGCAGCTTAGATTCGGGGTTTGGGGAGCTGTTTTTT. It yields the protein CASSLDSGFGELFF.

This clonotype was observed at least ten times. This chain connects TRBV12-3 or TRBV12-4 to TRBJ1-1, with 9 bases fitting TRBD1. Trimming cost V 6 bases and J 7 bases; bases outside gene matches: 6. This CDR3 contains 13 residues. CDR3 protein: CASSWDRDSEAFF. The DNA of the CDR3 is TGTGCCAGCAGCTGGGACAGGGACAGTGAAGCTTTCTTT.

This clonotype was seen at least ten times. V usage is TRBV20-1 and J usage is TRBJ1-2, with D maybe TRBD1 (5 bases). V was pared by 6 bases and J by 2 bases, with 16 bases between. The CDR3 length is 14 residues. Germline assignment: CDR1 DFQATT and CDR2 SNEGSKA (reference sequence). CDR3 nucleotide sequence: TGCAGTGCAACCTCGGGGGACCGGAACTATGGCTACACCTTC. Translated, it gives CSATSGDRNYGYTF.

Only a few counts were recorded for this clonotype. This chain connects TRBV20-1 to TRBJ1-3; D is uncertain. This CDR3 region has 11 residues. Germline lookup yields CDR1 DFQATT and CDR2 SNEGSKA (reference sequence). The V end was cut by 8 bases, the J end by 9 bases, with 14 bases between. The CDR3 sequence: CSTARLGTIYF. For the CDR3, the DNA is TGCAGTACTGCCAGACTCGGCACCATATATTTT.

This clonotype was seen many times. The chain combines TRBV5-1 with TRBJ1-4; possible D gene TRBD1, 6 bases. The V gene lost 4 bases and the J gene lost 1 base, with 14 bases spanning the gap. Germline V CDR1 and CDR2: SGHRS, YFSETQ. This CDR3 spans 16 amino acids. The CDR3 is CASSREGGRTNEKLFF. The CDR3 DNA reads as TGCGCCAGCAGCCGTGAGGGGGGAAGAACTAATGAAAAACTGTTTTTT.

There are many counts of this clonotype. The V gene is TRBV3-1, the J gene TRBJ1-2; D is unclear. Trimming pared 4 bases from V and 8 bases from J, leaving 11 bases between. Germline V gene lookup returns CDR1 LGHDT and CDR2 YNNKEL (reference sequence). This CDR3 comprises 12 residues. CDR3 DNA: TGTGCCAGCAGCCCTGGACCCGAAGGCTACACCTTC. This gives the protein CASSPGPEGYTF.

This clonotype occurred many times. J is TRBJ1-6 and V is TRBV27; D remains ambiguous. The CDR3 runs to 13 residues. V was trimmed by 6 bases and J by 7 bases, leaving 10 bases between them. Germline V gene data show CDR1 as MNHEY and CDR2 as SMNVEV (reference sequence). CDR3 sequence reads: CASRDDLNSPLHF. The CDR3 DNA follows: TGTGCCAGCAGGGATGACCTAAATTCACCCCTCCACTTT.

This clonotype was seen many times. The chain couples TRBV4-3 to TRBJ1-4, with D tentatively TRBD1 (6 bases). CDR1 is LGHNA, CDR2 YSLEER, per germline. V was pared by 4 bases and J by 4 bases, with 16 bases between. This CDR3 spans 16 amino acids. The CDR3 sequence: CASSRKGGAVNEKLFF. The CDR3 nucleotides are TGCGCCAGCAGCCGGAAGGGGGGCGCGGTTAATGAAAAACTGTTTTTT.

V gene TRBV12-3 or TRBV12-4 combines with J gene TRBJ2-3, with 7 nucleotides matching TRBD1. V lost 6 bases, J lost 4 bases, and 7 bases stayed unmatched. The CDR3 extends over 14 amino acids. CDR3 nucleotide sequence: TGTGCCAGCAGAACCGGGACAGTCCCAGATACGCAGTATTTT. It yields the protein CASRTGTVPDTQYF.

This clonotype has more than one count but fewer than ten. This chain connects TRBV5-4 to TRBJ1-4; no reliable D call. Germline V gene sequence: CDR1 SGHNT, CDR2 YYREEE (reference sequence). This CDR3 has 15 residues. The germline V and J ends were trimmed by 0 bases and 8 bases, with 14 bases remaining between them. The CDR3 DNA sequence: TGTGCCAGCAGCTTGGGCCGGGAAGGAGTCGAAAAACTGTTTTTT. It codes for CASSLGREGVEKLFF.

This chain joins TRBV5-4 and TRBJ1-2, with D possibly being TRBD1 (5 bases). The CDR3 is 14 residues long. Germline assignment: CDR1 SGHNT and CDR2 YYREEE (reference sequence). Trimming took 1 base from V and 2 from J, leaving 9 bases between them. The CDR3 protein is CASSLLGGNYGYTF. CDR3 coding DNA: TGTGCCAGCAGCTTGCTGGGGGGGAACTATGGCTACACCTTC.

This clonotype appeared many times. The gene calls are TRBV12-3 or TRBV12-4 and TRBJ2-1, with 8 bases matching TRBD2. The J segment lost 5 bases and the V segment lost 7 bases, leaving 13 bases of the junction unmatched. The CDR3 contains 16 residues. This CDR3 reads CASILQGLAGNNEQFF. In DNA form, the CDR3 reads TGTGCCAGCATCCTCCAAGGGCTAGCGGGTAACAATGAGCAGTTCTTC.

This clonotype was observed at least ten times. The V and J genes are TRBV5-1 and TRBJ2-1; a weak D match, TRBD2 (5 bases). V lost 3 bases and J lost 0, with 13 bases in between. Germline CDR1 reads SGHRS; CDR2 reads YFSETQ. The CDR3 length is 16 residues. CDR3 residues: CASSSQDAGSYNEQFF. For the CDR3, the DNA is TGCGCCAGCAGCTCCCAGGACGCGGGCTCCTACAATGAGCAGTTCTTC. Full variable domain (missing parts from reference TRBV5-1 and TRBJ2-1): KAGVTQTPRYLIKTRGQQVTLSCSPISGHRSVSWYQQTPGQGLQFLFEYFSETQRNKGNFPGRFSGRQFSNSRSEMNVSTLELGDSALYLCASSSQDAGSYNEQFFGPGTRLTVL.

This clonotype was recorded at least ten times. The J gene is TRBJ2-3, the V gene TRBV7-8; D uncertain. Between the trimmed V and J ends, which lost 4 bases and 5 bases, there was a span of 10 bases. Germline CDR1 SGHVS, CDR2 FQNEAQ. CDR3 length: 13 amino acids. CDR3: CASSSSTGDTQYF. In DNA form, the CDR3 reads TGTGCCAGCAGCTCCTCGACTGGAGATACGCAGTATTTT.

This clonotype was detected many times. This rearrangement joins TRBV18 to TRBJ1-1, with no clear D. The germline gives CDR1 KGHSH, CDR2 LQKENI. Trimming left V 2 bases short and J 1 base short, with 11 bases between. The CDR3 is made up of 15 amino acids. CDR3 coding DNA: TGTGCCAGCTCACCATCCTTTGACGGGAACACTGAAGCTTTCTTT. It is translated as CASSPSFDGNTEAFF.

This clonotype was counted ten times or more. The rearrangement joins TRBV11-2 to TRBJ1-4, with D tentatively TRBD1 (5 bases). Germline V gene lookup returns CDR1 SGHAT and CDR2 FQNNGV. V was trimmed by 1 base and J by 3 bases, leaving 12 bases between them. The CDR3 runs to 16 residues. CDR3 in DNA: TGTGCCAGCAGCTTAGTTTCGGGACCATCTAATGAAAAACTGTTTTTT. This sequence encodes CASSLVSGPSNEKLFF.

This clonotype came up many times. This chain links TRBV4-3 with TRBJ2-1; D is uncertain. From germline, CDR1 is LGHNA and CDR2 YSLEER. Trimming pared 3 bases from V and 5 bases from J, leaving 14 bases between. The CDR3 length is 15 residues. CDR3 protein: CASSHPPPLNNEQFF. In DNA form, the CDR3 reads TGCGCCAGCAGCCACCCCCCCCCGCTGAACAATGAGCAGTTCTTC.

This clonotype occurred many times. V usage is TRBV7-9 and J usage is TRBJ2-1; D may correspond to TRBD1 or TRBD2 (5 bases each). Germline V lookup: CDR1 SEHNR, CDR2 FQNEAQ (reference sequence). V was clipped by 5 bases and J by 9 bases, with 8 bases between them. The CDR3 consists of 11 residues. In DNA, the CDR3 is TGTGCCAGCAGCGAGGGGTTTGAGCAGTTCTTC. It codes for CASSEGFEQFF.